This T cell receptor (beta chain) is drawn from a study of OX40 agonist ivuxolimab in advanced cancers. The overall study: Ivuxolimab doses were 0.01, 0.1, 0.3, 1.5, 3 or 10 mg/kg every 2 weeks.

This CDR3 has 15 amino acids. The ends were cut back, 2 bases at V and 2 bases at J, with 12 bases in the middle. Germline CDR1 and CDR2: SGHVS and FQNEAQ. Clones were sequenced by immunoSEQ multiplex PCR, and TCRdb holds only the in-frame ones, with some missing. The data show fewer than 70,000 clones, with more than 65% seen just once and roughly 2.4% held by the top ten. The sequencing here drew on CD4+ or CD8+ T cells sorted from blood, taken in a trial of the OX40 agonist ivuxolimab. This receptor was taken from an adult with an advanced solid tumor such as melanoma, head and neck, liver or kidney cancer. The V gene is TRBV7-8, the J gene TRBJ1-1; no reliable D call. The CDR3 DNA sequence: TGTGCCAGCAGCTTATTCGCAGGAATTAACACTGAAGCTTTCTTT. Protein sequence: CASSLFAGINTEAFF.